The 6 T cell receptor beta chains in this list originate from one sample, sequenced in a study of T cell changes during pregnancy in multiple sclerosis. Generated by immunoSEQ multiplex PCR, the TCRdb table keeps only in-frame clones and is missing some. Counted here are over 35,000 clones, nearly 90% occurring once; the ten biggest clones make up under 0.95%. The material was CD4+ T cells from peripheral blood mononuclear cells, obtained after pregnancy. These receptors all come from a female donor with multiple sclerosis, enrolled in a pregnancy study.

This sequence joins TRBV4-3 and TRBJ2-3; 12 bases fit TRBD2. V gave up 5 bases and J gave up 1 base; unmatched junction bases: 4. The CDR3 consists of 16 residues. Per germline, CDR1 LGHNA and CDR2 YSLEER. CDR3 sequence: CASSRASGGGTDTQYF. CDR3 coding DNA: TGCGCCAGCAGCAGGGCTAGCGGGGGGGGCACAGATACGCAGTATTTT.

This clone was seen once. The chain links TRBV19 to TRBJ1-2; 7 nucleotides agree with TRBD1. Germline V gives CDR1 LNHDA, CDR2 SQIVND (reference sequence). This CDR3 is 13 amino acids long. Trimming took 3 bases from V and 10 from J; bases not matched to a gene: 8. CDR3 protein: CASSIRDRSNYTF. CDR3 DNA sequence: TGTGCCAGTAGTATCCGGGACAGATCAAACTACACCTTC.

This sequence joins TRBV18 and TRBJ1-1; 8 nucleotides match TRBD1. The CDR3 spans 15 residues. From germline, CDR1 is KGHSH and CDR2 LQKENI. The ends lost 3 bases at V and 0 bases at J; junction bases unmatched: 3. The chain's CDR3 is CASSPRTGLNTEAFF. CDR3 sequence (DNA): TGTGCCAGCTCACCTCGGACAGGGCTGAACACTGAAGCTTTCTTT. Full variable domain (outside the CDR3, taken from reference TRBV18 and TRBJ1-1): NAGVMQNPRHLVRRRGQEARLRCSPMKGHSHVYWYRQLPEEGLKFMVYLQKENIIDESGMPKERFSAEFPKEGPSILRIQQVVRGDSAAYFCASSPRTGLNTEAFFGQGTRLTVV.

V gene TRBV5-1 combines with J gene TRBJ1-1, with D unresolved. The CDR3 is made up of 14 amino acids. Trimming stripped 0 bases from V and 1 base from J, with 7 bases between. Germline loops: CDR1 SGHRS, CDR2 YFSETQ. The CDR3 region is CASSLGSGNTEAFF. The CDR3 DNA follows: TGCGCCAGCAGCTTGGGGTCGGGGAACACTGAAGCTTTCTTT.

This clone was picked up a small number of times. This chain links TRBV6-4 with TRBJ2-1, with 11 positions matching TRBD1. The junction had 7 bases not matched to a gene; V was cut back by 6 bases and J by 6 bases. The CDR3 spans 15 residues. The germline gives CDR1 MRHNA, CDR2 SNTAGT. DNA for the CDR3: TGTGCCAGCAGCAAGGGACAGGGGGAAGGCAATGAGCAGTTCTTC. Translated, it gives CASSKGQGEGNEQFF.

The V call is TRBV7-2, the J call TRBJ1-2, with D tentatively TRBD1 (5 bases). Trimming stripped 5 bases from V and 5 bases from J, with 15 bases between. The CDR3 loop spans 14 amino acids. Germline lookup yields CDR1 SGHTA and CDR2 FQGNSA. This CDR3 reads CASSGGGGAYGYTF. In nucleotides, the CDR3 is TGTGCCAGCAGCGGCGGGGGAGGGGCATATGGCTACACCTTC. Looking up the rest from reference TRBV7-2 and TRBJ1-2 gives the full variable domain: GAGVSQSPSNKVTEKGKDVELRCDPISGHTALYWYRQSLGQGLEFLIYFQGNSAPDKSGLPSDRFSAERTGGSVSTLTIQRTQQEDSAVYLCASSGGGGAYGYTFGSGTRLTVV.